Detailed here is one T cell receptor beta chain. This sample is part of a study of shared clonotypes between healthy human individuals. Deep was the level used in running the assay. TCRdb's table, derived via immunoSEQ multiplex PCR, lists solely in-frame clones and lacks some. The data contain some 470,000 clones, about three quarters of them singletons. The germline gives CDR1 MNHNS, CDR2 SASEGT. The CDR3 has 13 residues. With 5 bases removed from V and 6 bases from J, the gap between germline ends came to 13 bases. The donors were all Caucasian adults (living in Nashville, Tennessee). The V and J genes are TRBV6-1 and TRBJ1-1; TRBD1 is a possible D gene (5 bases). The sequence derives from a woman in her thirties or forties in good health. Some clones in this sample may be carry-over from other donors' samples. Material: PBMCs. As DNA, the CDR3 is TGTGCCAGCAGTCGCGACAGCGGCGCTGAAGCTTTCTTT. Protein product: CASSRDSGAEAFF.